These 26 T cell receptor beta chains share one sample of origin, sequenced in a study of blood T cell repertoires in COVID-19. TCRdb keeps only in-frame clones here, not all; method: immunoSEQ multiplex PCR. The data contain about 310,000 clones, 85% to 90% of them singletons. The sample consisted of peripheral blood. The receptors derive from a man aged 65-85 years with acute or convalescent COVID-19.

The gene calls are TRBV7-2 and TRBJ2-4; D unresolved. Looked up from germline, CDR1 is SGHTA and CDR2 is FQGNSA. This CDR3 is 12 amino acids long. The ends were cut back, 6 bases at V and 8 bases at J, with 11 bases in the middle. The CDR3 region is CASSARVDIQYF. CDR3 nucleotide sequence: TGTGCCAGCAGTGCCCGGGTTGACATTCAGTACTTC.

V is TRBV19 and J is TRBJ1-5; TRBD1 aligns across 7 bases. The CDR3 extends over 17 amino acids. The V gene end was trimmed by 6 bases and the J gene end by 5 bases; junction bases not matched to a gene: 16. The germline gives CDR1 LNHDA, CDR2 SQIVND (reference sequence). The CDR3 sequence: CASSLTPPHRGDQPQHF. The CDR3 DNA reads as TGTGCCAGTAGCCTCACCCCCCCCCACAGGGGTGATCAGCCCCAGCATTTT. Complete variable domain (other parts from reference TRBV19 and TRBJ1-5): DGGITQSPKYLFRKEGQNVTLSCEQNLNHDAMYWYRQDPGQGLRLIYYSQIVNDFQKGDIAEGYSVSREKKESFPLTVTSAQKNPTAFYLCASSLTPPHRGDQPQHFGDGTRLSIL.

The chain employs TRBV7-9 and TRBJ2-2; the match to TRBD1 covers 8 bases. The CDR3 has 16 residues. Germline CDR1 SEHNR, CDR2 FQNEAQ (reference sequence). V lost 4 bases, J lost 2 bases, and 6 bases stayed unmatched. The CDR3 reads CASSWPTGVNTGELFF. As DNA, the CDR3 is TGTGCCAGCAGCTGGCCGACAGGGGTTAACACCGGGGAGCTGTTTTTT.

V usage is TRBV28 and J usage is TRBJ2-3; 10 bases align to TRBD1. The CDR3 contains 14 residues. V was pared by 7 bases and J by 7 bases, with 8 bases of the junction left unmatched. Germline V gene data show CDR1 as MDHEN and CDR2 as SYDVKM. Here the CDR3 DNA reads TGTGCCAGCACCCTGACAGGGGGCGCGCATACGCAGTATTTT. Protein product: CASTLTGGAHTQYF.

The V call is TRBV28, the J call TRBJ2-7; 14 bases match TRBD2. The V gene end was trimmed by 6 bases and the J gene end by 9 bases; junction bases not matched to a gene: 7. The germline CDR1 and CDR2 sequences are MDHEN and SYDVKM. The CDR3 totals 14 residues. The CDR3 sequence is CASSLTSGRAVQYF. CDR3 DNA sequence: TGTGCCAGCAGCCTGACTAGCGGGAGGGCTGTGCAGTACTTC.

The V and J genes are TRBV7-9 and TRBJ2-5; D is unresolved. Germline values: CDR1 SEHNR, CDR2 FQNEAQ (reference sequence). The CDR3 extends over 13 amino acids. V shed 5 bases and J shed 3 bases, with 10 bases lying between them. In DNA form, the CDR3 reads TGTGCCAGCAGCCCTCTGAGTAAAGAGACCCAGTACTTC. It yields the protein CASSPLSKETQYF.

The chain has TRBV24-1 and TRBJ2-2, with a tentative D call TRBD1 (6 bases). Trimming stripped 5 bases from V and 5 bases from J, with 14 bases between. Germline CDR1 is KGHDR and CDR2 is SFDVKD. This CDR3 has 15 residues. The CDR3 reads CATSAADRLTGELFF. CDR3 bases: TGTGCCACCAGTGCCGCTGACAGGTTAACCGGGGAGCTGTTTTTT.

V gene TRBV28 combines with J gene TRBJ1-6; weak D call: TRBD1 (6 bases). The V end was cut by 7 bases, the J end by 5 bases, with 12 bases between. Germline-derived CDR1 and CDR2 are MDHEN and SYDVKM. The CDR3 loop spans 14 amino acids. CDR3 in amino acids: CASISTGNNSPLHF. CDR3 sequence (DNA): TGTGCCAGCATAAGTACAGGGAATAATTCACCCCTCCACTTT.

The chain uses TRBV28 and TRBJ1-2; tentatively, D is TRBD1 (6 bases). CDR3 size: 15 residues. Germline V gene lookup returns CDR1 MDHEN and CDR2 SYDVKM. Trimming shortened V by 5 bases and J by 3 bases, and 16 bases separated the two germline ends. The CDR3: CASSPRDTRDYGYTF. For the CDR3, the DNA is TGTGCCAGCAGTCCCCGGGACACAAGGGACTATGGCTACACCTTC.

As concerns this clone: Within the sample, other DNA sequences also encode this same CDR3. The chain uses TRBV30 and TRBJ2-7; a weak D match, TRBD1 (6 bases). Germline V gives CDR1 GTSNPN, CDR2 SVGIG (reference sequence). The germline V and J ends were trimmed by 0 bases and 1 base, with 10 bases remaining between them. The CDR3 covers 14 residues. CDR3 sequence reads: CAWSVQGGSYEQYF. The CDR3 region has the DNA TGTGCCTGGAGTGTACAAGGGGGATCCTACGAGCAGTACTTC.

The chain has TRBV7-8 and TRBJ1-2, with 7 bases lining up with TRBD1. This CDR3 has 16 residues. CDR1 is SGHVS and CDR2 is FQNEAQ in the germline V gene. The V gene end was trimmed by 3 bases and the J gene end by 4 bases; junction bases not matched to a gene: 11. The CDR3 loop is CASSLDHRGGVYGYTF. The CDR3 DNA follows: TGTGCCAGCAGCTTGGACCACAGGGGAGGTGTCTATGGCTACACCTTC.

The CDR3 region is CASSKGTGGSGANVLTF. The CDR3 bases are TGTGCCAGCAGCAAAGGGACAGGGGGTTCTGGGGCCAACGTCCTGACTTTC. The genes are TRBV9 and TRBJ2-6; 11 bases are shared with TRBD1. V dropped 4 bases and J dropped 1; count of bases not matched to a gene: 4. From germline, CDR1 is SGDLS and CDR2 YYNGEE. The CDR3 is 17 amino acids.

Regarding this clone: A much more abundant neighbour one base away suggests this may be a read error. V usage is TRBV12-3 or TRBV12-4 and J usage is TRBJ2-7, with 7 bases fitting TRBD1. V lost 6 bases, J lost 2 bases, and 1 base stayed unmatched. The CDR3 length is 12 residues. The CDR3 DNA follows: TGTGCCAGCAGACAGGGGACCTACGAGCAGTACTTC. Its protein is CASRQGTYEQYF.

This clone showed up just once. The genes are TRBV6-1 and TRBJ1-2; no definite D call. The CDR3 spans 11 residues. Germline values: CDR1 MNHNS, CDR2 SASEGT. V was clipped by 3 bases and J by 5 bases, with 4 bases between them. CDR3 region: CASSERYGYTF. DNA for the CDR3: TGTGCCAGCAGTGAGAGATATGGCTACACCTTC.

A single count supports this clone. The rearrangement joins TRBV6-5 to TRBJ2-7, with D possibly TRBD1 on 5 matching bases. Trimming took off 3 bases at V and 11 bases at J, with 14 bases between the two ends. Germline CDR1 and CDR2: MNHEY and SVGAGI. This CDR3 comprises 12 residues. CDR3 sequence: CASSYRAGFKYF. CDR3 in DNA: TGTGCCAGCAGTTATAGGGCAGGGTTTAAGTACTTC.

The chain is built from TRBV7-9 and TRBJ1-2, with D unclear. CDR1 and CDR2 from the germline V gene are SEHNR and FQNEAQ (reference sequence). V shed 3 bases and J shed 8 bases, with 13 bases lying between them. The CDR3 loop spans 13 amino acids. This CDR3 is CASSLAQEGGYTF. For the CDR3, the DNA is TGTGCCAGCAGCTTGGCCCAGGAAGGCGGCTACACCTTC.

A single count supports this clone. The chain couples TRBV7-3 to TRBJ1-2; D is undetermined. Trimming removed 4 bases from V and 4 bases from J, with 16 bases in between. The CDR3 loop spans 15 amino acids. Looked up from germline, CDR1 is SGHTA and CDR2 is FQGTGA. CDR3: CASSSRTGEGYGYTF. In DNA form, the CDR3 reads TGTGCCAGCAGCTCCAGGACCGGAGAGGGCTATGGCTACACCTTC.

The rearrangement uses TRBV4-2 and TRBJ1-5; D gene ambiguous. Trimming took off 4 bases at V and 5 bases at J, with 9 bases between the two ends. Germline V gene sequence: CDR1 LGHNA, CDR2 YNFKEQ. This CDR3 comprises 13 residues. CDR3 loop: CASSPSRDQPQHF. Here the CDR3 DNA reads TGTGCCAGCAGCCCCTCGAGGGATCAGCCCCAGCATTTT.

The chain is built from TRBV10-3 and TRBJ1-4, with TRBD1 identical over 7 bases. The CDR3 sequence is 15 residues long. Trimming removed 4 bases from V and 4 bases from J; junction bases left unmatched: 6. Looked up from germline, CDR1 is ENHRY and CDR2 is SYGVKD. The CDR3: CAISARGSDNEKLFF. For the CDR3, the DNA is TGTGCCATCAGTGCCAGGGGGAGTGATAATGAAAAACTGTTTTTT.

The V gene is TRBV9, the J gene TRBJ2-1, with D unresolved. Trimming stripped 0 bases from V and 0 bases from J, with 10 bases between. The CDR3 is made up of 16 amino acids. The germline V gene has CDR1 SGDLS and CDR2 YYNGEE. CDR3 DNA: TGTGCCAGCAGCGTAGGGTGGCGGAGCTCCTACAATGAGCAGTTCTTC. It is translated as CASSVGWRSSYNEQFF.

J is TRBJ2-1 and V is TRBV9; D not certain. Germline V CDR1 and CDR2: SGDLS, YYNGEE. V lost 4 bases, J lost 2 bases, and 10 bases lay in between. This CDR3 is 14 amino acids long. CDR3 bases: TGTGCCAGCAGCCCACGTGGCACCTACAATGAGCAGTTCTTC. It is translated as CASSPRGTYNEQFF.

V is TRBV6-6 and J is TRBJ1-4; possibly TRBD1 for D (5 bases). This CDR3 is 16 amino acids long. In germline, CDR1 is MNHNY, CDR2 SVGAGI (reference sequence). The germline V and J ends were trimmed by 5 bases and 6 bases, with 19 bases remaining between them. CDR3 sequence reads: CASSPWVARADEKLFF. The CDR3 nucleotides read TGTGCCAGCAGTCCCTGGGTTGCCAGGGCGGATGAAAAACTGTTTTTT.

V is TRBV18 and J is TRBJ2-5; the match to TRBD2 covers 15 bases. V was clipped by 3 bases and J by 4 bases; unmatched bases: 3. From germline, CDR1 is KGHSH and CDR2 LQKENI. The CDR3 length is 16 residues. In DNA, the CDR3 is TGTGCCAGCTCACCCTCGGGACTAGCGGGAGGAGAGACCCAGTACTTC. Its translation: CASSPSGLAGGETQYF.

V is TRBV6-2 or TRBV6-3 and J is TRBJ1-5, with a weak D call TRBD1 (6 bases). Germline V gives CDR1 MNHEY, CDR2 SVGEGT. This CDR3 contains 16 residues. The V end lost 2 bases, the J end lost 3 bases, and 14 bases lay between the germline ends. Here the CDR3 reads CASSYGGQGHNQPQHF. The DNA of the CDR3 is TGTGCCAGCAGTTACGGTGGGCAGGGACACAATCAGCCCCAGCATTTT.

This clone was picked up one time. This CDR3 reads CASSPTLTGGHEKLFF. CDR3 DNA: TGCGCCAGCAGCCCTACCCTGACAGGGGGCCATGAAAAACTGTTTTTT. This chain connects TRBV5-1 to TRBJ1-4; 10 bases are a match to TRBD1. The junction had 9 bases not matched to a gene; V was cut back by 4 bases and J by 6 bases. This CDR3 spans 16 amino acids. CDR1 and CDR2 (germline): SGHRS, YFSETQ.

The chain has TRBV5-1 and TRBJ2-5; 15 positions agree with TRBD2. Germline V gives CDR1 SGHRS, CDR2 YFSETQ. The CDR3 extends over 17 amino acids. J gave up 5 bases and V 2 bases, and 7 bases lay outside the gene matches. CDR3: CASSFGTGLAGGETQYF. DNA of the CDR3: TGCGCCAGCAGCTTTGGAACGGGACTAGCGGGAGGCGAGACCCAGTACTTC.